This T cell receptor (beta chain) is drawn from a study of draining lymph node invasion in breast cancer (dated by TCRdb to about 2020). Some background on the complete study: Nodal metastasis was diagnosed by histology and cytokeratin immunohistochemistry and confirmed by EpCAM/CD45 flow cytometry. Across breast cancer tissues, a separate targeted assay used bulk TCR-beta CDR3 sequencing to compare sorted memory regulatory T cells with memory conventional CD4 T cells. Each patient contributed matched non-invaded and tumor-invaded tumor-draining lymph nodes plus the primary tumor, profiled for both Treg and Tconv subsets. In the separate targeted TCR sequencing, lymph nodes from a handful of patients were covered, and primary tumors were sequenced for three of those patients.

Overall study outcomes, separate from this receptor: TCRs shared between Treg and Tconv subsets were regarded as suggestive, but not proof, of a common clonal origin. Data could not resolve whether Treg conversion occurred in a given organ or whether converted Tregs recirculated between nodes and tumor. Per tissue, roughly 14-25% of Treg TCRs were found to be shared with Tconvs, and this sharing was interpreted as suggesting peripheral Treg induction. In the targeted TCR-seq data, Tregs appeared more clonally expanded than Tconvs in all tissues, and both subsets were less diverse in tumor than lymph nodes. Some of the top 100 tumor clones were detected in invaded and non-invaded nodes, and this detection was taken to suggest recirculation between tumor and draining nodes. Tracking the tumor top-100 clones was possible in just a couple of patients.

Library preparation employed bulk RNA-seq. Reads for this sample came from an Illumina HiSeq 2500. The study's own analysis went as follows. CDR3 sequences in the separate targeted TCR-seq dataset were extracted from raw reads and quantified using MiXCR version 2.1.5 with default parameters. The separate targeted TCR-seq dataset defined each TCR-beta clone by its combination of V gene, J gene and CDR3 sequence. In the separate targeted TCR-seq dataset, clones with fewer than three counts were first removed, after which only the 90% most strongly expressed clones per sample were kept. In the separate targeted TCR-seq dataset, Treg-Tconv overlap was calculated per tissue as the number of shared clones divided by the total number of Treg clones, multiplied by 100. TCRdb itself trimmed the public reads at Q25 with fastp, ran MiXCR and retained productive beta chains. Identical CDR3 protein sequences are pooled into one entry, listed with their most common genes and DNA. The V and J calls were determined by TCRdb, not by the authors. The table for this sample lists just over 2,500 distinct CDR3 sequences; less than 70% of them were counted only once. Clones ranked in the top ten supply around 3% of the sample.

Memory regulatory T cells were sorted as CD4+ CD45RA- CD25high cells. Each tumor-draining lymph node was classified as non-invaded if metastatic tumor cells were absent and as invaded if metastatic tumor cells were present. T cells were pre-enriched with a Miltenyi Pan T Cell isolation kit before staining and sorting. Immunohistochemistry for estrogen receptor, progesterone receptor, HER2 and Ki-67 was used to characterize the primary tumors. Within a few hours after surgery, fresh surgical tissue was processed by cutting the tissue into small fragments. The tissue fragments were digested enzymatically for 15 to 20 minutes with Liberase TL plus DNase and were then passed through a 40-micrometer strainer. After DAPI live/dead staining, sorting was performed on a BD FACS Aria II with about 97-99% purity. Sorted cells were lysed in TCL buffer, and RNA was purified with a Norgen Single Cell RNA purification kit including DNase treatment.

CDR1 SGHRS and CDR2 YFSETQ are derived from the germline V gene. V is cut by 1 base and J by 8 bases, and the space between the germline ends is 10 bases. From the cysteine up to the phenylalanine, the CDR3 has a length of 13 residues. This entry keeps only the CDR3 DNA: 39 bases, framed from base 1. In regard to this clonotype: What antigen it recognizes has not been identified. Base quality data are lacking; no much larger clone is found one base away.

The chain employs TRBV5-1 and TRBJ2-1, with the D call tentatively TRBD1 or TRBD2, each fitting 5 bases. The sequenced sample was sorted memory Tregs from a lymph node. Sample cell subset or site, as interpreted from the label and publication: CD45RA-negative sorted CD4+ T cells (memory Tconv or effector/memory Treg). The origin of this receptor is a female donor with luminal breast cancer. In nucleotides, the sequence is TGCGCCAGCAGCTTGCGAGGGGCGGATGAGCAGTTCTTC. This encodes CASSLRGADEQFF.